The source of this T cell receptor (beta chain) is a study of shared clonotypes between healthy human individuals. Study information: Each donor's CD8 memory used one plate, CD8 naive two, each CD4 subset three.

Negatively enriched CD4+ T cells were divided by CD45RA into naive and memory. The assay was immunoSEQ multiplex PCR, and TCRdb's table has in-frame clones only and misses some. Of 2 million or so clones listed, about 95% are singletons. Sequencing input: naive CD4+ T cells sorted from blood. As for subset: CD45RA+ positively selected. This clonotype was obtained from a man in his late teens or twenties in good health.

The CDR3 is CASRETSGGLSQYF. The CDR3 coding sequence is TGTGCCAGCAGGGAGACTAGCGGGGGTCTGTCCCAGTACTTC. The chain carries TRBV2 and TRBJ2-5, with 12 bases that match TRBD2. Trimming at V came to 6 bases and at J to 9 bases, leaving 8 bases not matched to a gene. The V gene's germline CDR1 is SNHLY and CDR2 FYNNEI. The CDR3 contains 14 residues. The full variable domain, its missing parts supplied by reference TRBV2 and TRBJ2-5, is EPEVTQTPSHQVTQMGQEVILRCVPISNHLYFYWYRQILGQKVEFLVSFYNNEISEKSEIFDDQFSVERPDGSNFTLKIRSTKLEDSAMYFCASRETSGGLSQYFGPGTRLLVL.